This is a list of T cell receptor beta chains from one sample in a study of shared clonotypes between healthy human individuals. Sequencing used immunoSEQ multiplex PCR; TCRdb keeps in-frame clones, though not all of them. This table holds 2 million to 2.5 million clones, approximately 95% found once. What was sequenced was naive CD4+ T cells from PBMCs. The receptor source for this set is a man younger than 35 in good health. Some clones in this sample may be carry-over from other donors' samples. CDR3s leave out the opening cysteine and the closing phenylalanine or tryptophan.

v_call	j_call	cdr3_aa
TRBV5-1	TRBJ2-7	ASSLQGLAGLYEQY
TRBV15	TRBJ1-4	ATSRLSGTGNEKLF
TRBV28	TRBJ1-4	ASSPWGGTNEKLF
TRBV11-1	TRBJ2-7	ASSSTASTRGYSYEQY
TRBV7-9	TRBJ1-1	ASSRPMGQGGPMNTEAF
TRBV19	TRBJ1-5	ASRLEIGQPQH
TRBV21-1	TRBJ1-2	ASSKVTGKANGYT
TRBV9	TRBJ2-1	ASSVQPAGGSYNEQF
TRBV9	TRBJ1-3	ASSVAVSPGNTIY
TRBV5-1	TRBJ2-1	ASSPYTSGTGNEQF
TRBV5-4	TRBJ1-2	ASSNIRTGYGYT
TRBV14	TRBJ2-2	ASSQAWTGGPTGELF
TRBV7-9	TRBJ1-1	ASSLRDTEAF
TRBV6-1	TRBJ2-7	ASRMGRYNYEQY
TRBV9	TRBJ2-5	ASSVATSRGRGETQY
TRBV7-3	TRBJ1-3	ASSPGTPDTIY
TRBV28	TRBJ2-5	ASSPLGQFQETQY
TRBV6-5	TRBJ1-2	ASSYGLVGYGYT
TRBV11-3	TRBJ1-1	ASSSEQGRSAF
TRBV28	TRBJ1-1	ASSLRRDTEAF
TRBV19	TRBJ1-5	ASSAGGNQPQH
TRBV29-1	TRBJ1-2	SVRFQGKHYGYT
TRBV27	TRBJ1-1	ASSRGRSNTEAF
TRBV7-8	TRBJ1-2	ASSFQGDYGYT
TRBV28	TRBJ1-5	ASSLGDRSYQPQH
TRBV5-1	TRBJ2-5	ASSLGQGGVGETQY
TRBV11-2	TRBJ2-2	ASSVTNTGELF
TRBV13	TRBJ2-7	ASSLTGTSYEQY
TRBV7-3	TRBJ2-1	ASSHQGLAGQHYNEQF
TRBV28	TRBJ1-2	ASTPDGGIYGYT
TRBV28	TRBJ1-2	ASSFHVVGRENGYT
TRBV4-1	TRBJ1-1	ASSQPGMRVRAF
TRBV29-1	TRBJ2-6	SVGTGSGANVLT
TRBV5-1	TRBJ2-5	ASSPGLGQQETQY
TRBV5-1	TRBJ2-7	ASSPRDGPSYEQY
TRBV29-1	TRBJ1-4	SVESPGRDEKLF
TRBV20-1	TRBJ1-1	SAPGDTEAF
TRBV29-1	TRBJ2-1	SVEDGGMGEQF
TRBV28	TRBJ2-1	ASSSGSSGRADEQF
TRBV27	TRBJ2-7	ASSSVLSRGLGVQY
TRBV7-6	TRBJ2-7	ASSRDNTYEQY
TRBV5-6	TRBJ2-5	ASSLLSSGSGKTQY
TRBV4-2	TRBJ2-7	ASSQEGSGTTFYEQY
TRBV7-2	TRBJ2-7	ASSLPGQFYEQY
TRBV2	TRBJ2-5	ASSAWDGEGETQY
TRBV6-5	TRBJ2-5	ASSYGQGDETQY
TRBV6-5	TRBJ1-1	ASSYSIVGGGTEAF
TRBV28	TRBJ1-5	ATDLRGQPQH
TRBV10-3	TRBJ2-3	AITHDREYTDTQY
TRBV30	TRBJ2-5	AWNRGETQY
TRBV4-1	TRBJ2-1	ASSQNVDEQF
TRBV4-1	TRBJ2-1	ASSHQHFGTTNNEQF
TRBV7-6	TRBJ1-2	ASSLGRQGYGYT
TRBV6-1	TRBJ2-3	ASSEARRGFTDTQY
TRBV30	TRBJ2-1	AWSLGLALAEQF
TRBV2	TRBJ2-1	ASSERGAETSYNEQF
TRBV28	TRBJ2-7	ASSFQGLAYEQY
TRBV5-6	TRBJ2-5	ASSLGARETQY